This is a list of T cell receptor beta chains from one sample in a study of control samples from healthy donors and cancer patients. Some clones are missing from TCRdb's copy, which holds only in-frame ones; the method was immunoSEQ multiplex PCR. The table shows approximately 82,000 clones, with around 87% occurring only once. The specimen sequenced was blood. These receptors came from a man aged 50-59 years in good health. The CDR3 runs from the conserved cysteine through the conserved F or W. The D gene is left open where the match is weak. The size entry is marked missing in some rows and otherwise reads once, few, many or a size class.

D	V	J	size	DNA	CDR3
.	TRBV27	TRBJ2-4	few	TGTGCCAGCAGTTCCCTGAGACAGGCCCCAGACTTC	CASSSLRQAPDF
.	TRBV3-1/TRBV3-2	TRBJ1-2	.	TGTGCCAGCAGCCAAGTGGGCGGTAAATCTAACTATGGCTACACCTTC	CASSQVGGKSNYGYTF
TRBD2	TRBV7-6	TRBJ2-5	.	TGTGCCAGCAGCTCACCGAGGACTAGCGGGGGCTGGGCCCAGTACTTC	CASSSPRTSGGWAQYF
TRBD1	TRBV27	TRBJ1-3	.	TGTGCCAGCAGTTTACAGGGGGCTGGAAACACCATATATTTT	CASSLQGAGNTIYF
TRBD2	TRBV20-1	TRBJ2-1	.	TGCAGTGCTAGTTTTGCGGGGGGGGCCAATGAGCAGTTCTTC	CSASFAGGANEQFF
TRBD2	TRBV3-1/TRBV3-2	TRBJ2-1	.	TGTGCCAGCAGCCAAGTCCCGGGACTAGCGGGGGGCTACAATGAGCAGTTCTTC	CASSQVPGLAGGYNEQFF
.	TRBV9	TRBJ2-1	few	TGTGCCAGCAGCGCCCGTGCGAGGTTCGGGGCCCAAAGCTCCTACAATGAGCAGTTCTTC	CASSARARFGAQSSYNEQFF
.	TRBV14	TRBJ2-1	.	TGTGCCAGCAGCCAGACCCCGAGGGATGAGCAGTTCTTC	CASSQTPRDEQFF
.	TRBV27	TRBJ2-3	.	TGTGCCAGCAGTTTATCGTCCCCTGTCCTGGGTGCAGATACGCAGTATTTT	CASSLSSPVLGADTQYF
TRBD1	TRBV24-1	TRBJ2-3	.	TGTGCCACCAGTGATGACCCGGGAACAGGGGGCGAGAACACAGATACGCAGTATTTT	CATSDDPGTGGENTDTQYF
TRBD2	TRBV7-8	TRBJ2-3	.	TGTGCCAGCAGACCCGGGACTAGCGTTAATCGGGGGCAGTATTTT	CASRPGTSVNRGQYF
.	TRBV7-3	TRBJ1-2	.	TGTGCCAGCAGCTTCGATGGCTATGGCTACACCTTC	CASSFDGYGYTF
.	TRBV29-1	TRBJ1-2	.	TGCAGCGTTGAAACACCGGGCTACACCTTC	CSVETPGYTF
TRBD1	TRBV24-1	TRBJ1-1	.	TGTGCCACCAGTGATCTTCGGACAGGGGAAGCTTTCTTT	CATSDLRTGEAFF
TRBD1	TRBV19	TRBJ1-4	.	TGTGCCAGTAGACTCCGGGACAGGGGTGTTAGTAATGAAAAACTGTTTTTT	CASRLRDRGVSNEKLFF
TRBD2	TRBV18	TRBJ2-7	.	TGTGCCAGCGCACCAGGGCGGGGGAATGACTACGAGCAGTACTTC	CASAPGRGNDYEQYF
TRBD2	TRBV5-4	TRBJ2-1	.	TGTGCCAGCAGCTCGGGCGGACTAGCGGGAGTCAATGAGCAGTTCTTC	CASSSGGLAGVNEQFF
.	TRBV28	TRBJ2-3	.	TGTGCCAGCAGTTCCCCCCCCGGGAATACGCAGTATTTT	CASSSPPGNTQYF
.	TRBV30	TRBJ1-2	.	TGTGCCTGGAGGCCGGGGGGGGCGCGGGGCTACACCTTC	CAWRPGGARGYTF
TRBD1	TRBV11-1	TRBJ1-6	.	TGTGCCAGCAGCGCAGGGGGCGCGATCCATTCACCCCTCCACTTT	CASSAGGAIHSPLHF
.	TRBV28	TRBJ1-1	.	TGTGCCAGCAGTCCTAACGGGGGGAACACTGAAGCTTTCTTT	CASSPNGGNTEAFF
.	TRBV6-5	TRBJ2-1	.	TGTGCCAGCAGGTTCGGGTTGAACAATGAGCAGTTCTTC	CASRFGLNNEQFF
.	TRBV7-9	TRBJ2-7	.	TGTGCCAGCAGATCCCTGTACGAGCAGTACTTC	CASRSLYEQYF
.	TRBV6-2/TRBV6-3	TRBJ2-1	.	TGTGCCAGCAGTTACACAGGACTAAATTCTTTCAATGAGCAGTTCTTC	CASSYTGLNSFNEQFF
.	TRBV25-1	TRBJ2-7	.	TGTGCCAGCAGTGAAGGGTCGGGTTTCCACTACGAGCAGTACTTC	CASSEGSGFHYEQYF
TRBD1	TRBV28	TRBJ2-2	once	TGTGCCAGCAGTGGGACAGGGGCCTCCTTCAACACCGGGGAGCTGTTTTTT	CASSGTGASFNTGELFF
TRBD1	TRBV7-2	TRBJ2-5	.	TGTGCCAGCAGCCGGCAGGGGGAAGAGACCCAGTACTTC	CASSRQGEETQYF